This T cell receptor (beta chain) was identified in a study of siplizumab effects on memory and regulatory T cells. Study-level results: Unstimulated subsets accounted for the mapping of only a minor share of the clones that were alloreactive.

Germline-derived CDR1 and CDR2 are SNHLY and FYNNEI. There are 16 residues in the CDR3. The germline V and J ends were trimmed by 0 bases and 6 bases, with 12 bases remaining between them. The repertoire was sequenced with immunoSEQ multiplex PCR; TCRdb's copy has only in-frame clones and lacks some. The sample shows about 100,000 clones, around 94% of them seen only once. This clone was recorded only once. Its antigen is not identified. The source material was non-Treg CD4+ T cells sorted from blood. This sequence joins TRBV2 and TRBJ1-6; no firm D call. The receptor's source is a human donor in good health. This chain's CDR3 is CASSEARGPGNSPLHF. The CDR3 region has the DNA TGTGCCAGCAGTGAAGCGCGAGGACCGGGTAATTCACCCCTCCACTTT. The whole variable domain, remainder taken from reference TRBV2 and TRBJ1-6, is EPEVTQTPSHQVTQMGQEVILRCVPISNHLYFYWYRQILGQKVEFLVSFYNNEISEKSEIFDDQFSVERPDGSNFTLKIRSTKLEDSAMYFCASSEARGPGNSPLHFGNGTRLTVT.